One T cell receptor (beta chain) is described in this entry. Its antigen remains unidentified. This sample stems from a study of vaccination and CD4 T cells after COVID-19. Across the whole study: Cultures that served as controls received a CEFX pool, an HIV-1 Nef pool, or no peptide.

Cultured CD4+ T cell DNA was sequenced using the Oncomine TCR Beta short-read assay. TCRdb reprocessed the PCR reads with MiXCR, giving one entry per CDR3 protein. This repertoire shows 16,000 or so distinct CDR3 sequences, around 47% found once; its top ten account for under 8%. The treatment: 10-day PBMC culture with coronavirus spike peptide pools or control peptides (ViraFEST assay). The starting material was CD4+ T cells from blood, cultured in vitro, obtained after SARS-CoV-2 vaccination. The TCR comes from a human donor who had recovered from COVID-19.

This CDR3 reads CASRFSGTGFYEQYF. For the CDR3, the DNA is TGTGCCAGCAGATTTTCCGGGACAGGGTTCTACGAGCAGTACTTC. This sequence joins TRBV7-2 and TRBJ2-7, with 9 bases matching TRBD1. Germline CDR1 SGHTA, CDR2 FQGNSA. The CDR3 has 15 amino acids. J lost 3 bases, V lost 6 bases, and 9 bases had no gene match.